One sample yielded the 25 T cell receptor beta chains listed below, sequenced in a study of PD-1 blockade in mismatch repair-deficient tumors. Here immunoSEQ multiplex PCR was the method, and the copy in TCRdb shows in-frame clones only, minus some. Of over 15,000 clones in the sample, 65% to 85% are singletons; the top ten hold 3% to 3.5%. Source: PBMCs, taken 4 weeks after starting pembrolizumab. Receptors were obtained from an adult with mismatch repair-deficient cancer.

The chain employs TRBV28 and TRBJ1-5, with D uncertain. V lost 8 bases, J lost 2 bases, and 22 bases lay in between. The CDR3 loop spans 17 amino acids. Germline CDR1 is MDHEN and CDR2 is SYDVKM. CDR3 region: CASRSPHGWRGNQPQHF. CDR3 nucleotides: TGTGCCAGCCGGAGTCCCCACGGCTGGAGGGGCAATCAGCCCCAGCATTTT.

This chain uses TRBV11-3 with TRBJ1-2; the D is unclear. This CDR3 comprises 14 residues. Trimming took off 5 bases at V and 2 bases at J, with 12 bases between the two ends. Germline CDR1 is SGHNT and CDR2 is YENEEA. The CDR3 is CASSPTAANYGYTF. In DNA form, the CDR3 reads TGTGCCAGCAGCCCTACGGCGGCCAACTATGGCTACACCTTC.

This rearrangement joins TRBV27 to TRBJ2-7; 7 bases fit TRBD2. The V and J ends lost 4 bases and 0 bases, in that order; junction bases with no gene match: 6. This CDR3 contains 15 residues. Germline-derived CDR1 and CDR2 are MNHEY and SMNVEV (reference sequence). CDR3 sequence (DNA): TGTGCCAGCAGTTCCCCGGGACTAAGCTCCTACGAGCAGTACTTC. It specifies CASSSPGLSSYEQYF.

The V and J genes are TRBV5-1 and TRBJ1-2; weak D call: TRBD1 (5 bases). The CDR3 runs to 17 residues. Trimming pared 0 bases from V and 1 base from J, leaving 16 bases between. Looked up from germline, CDR1 is SGHRS and CDR2 is YFSETQ. CDR3 nucleotides: TGCGCCAGCAGCTTGGCCTTCAGTCAGGGAATTAACTATGGCTACACCTTC. As protein: CASSLAFSQGINYGYTF.

This clone has a handful of counts. The V gene is TRBV10-2, the J gene TRBJ2-7; D not certain. The CDR3 has 11 amino acids. The germline gives CDR1 WSHSY, CDR2 SAAADI. Trimming cost V 5 bases and J 3 bases, with 5 bases left between them. CDR3 nucleotide sequence: TGCGCCAGCAGTCACAGCTACGAGCAGTACTTC. Translating it yields CASSHSYEQYF.

The chain combines TRBV5-6 with TRBJ2-7; D is unresolved. Germline CDR1 SGHDT, CDR2 YYEEEE. The CDR3 spans 15 residues. The V and J ends lost 0 bases and 0 bases respectively, with 10 bases between them. The CDR3 DNA reads TGTGCCAGCAGCTTGGGACAAAGATCCTCCTACGAGCAGTACTTC. It translates to CASSLGQRSSYEQYF.

The V and J genes are TRBV5-6 and TRBJ2-5; 8 bases align to TRBD2. V shed 0 bases, J shed 7 bases, and the junction held 20 bases outside the gene matches. This CDR3 has 19 residues. Germline values: CDR1 SGHDT, CDR2 YYEEEE. The CDR3 sequence is CASSLGLAGFRRQAGTQYF. CDR3 sequence (DNA): TGTGCCAGCAGCTTGGGGTTAGCGGGATTTCGGCGGCAAGCGGGGACCCAGTACTTC.

The chain couples TRBV7-9 to TRBJ2-1, with 7 bases lining up with TRBD2. CDR3 length: 16 amino acids. Germline CDR1 SEHNR, CDR2 FQNEAQ (reference sequence). V lost 3 bases and J lost 0; bases outside the gene matches: 5. The CDR3 nucleotides are TGTGCCAGCAGCTTGGGAGGGATCTACTCCTACAATGAGCAGTTCTTC. Its translation is CASSLGGIYSYNEQFF. The full variable domain, its missing parts supplied by reference TRBV7-9 and TRBJ2-1, is DTGVSQNPRHKITKRGQNVTFRCDPISEHNRLYWYRQTLGQGPEFLTYFQNEAQLEKSRLLSDRFSAERPKGSFSTLEIQRTEQGDSAMYLCASSLGGIYSYNEQFFGPGTRLTVL.

This sequence joins TRBV7-7 and TRBJ2-2; no firm D call. The V end was cut by 5 bases, the J end by 1 base, with 5 bases between. CDR1 SSHAT and CDR2 FNYEAQ come from the germline V gene (reference sequence). The CDR3 has 13 residues. The CDR3 DNA follows: TGTGCCAGCAGCCCGGGGAACACCGGGGAGCTGTTTTTT. Translated: CASSPGNTGELFF.

V is TRBV11-2 and J is TRBJ2-5; 8 positions agree with TRBD2. Germline V CDR1 and CDR2: SGHAT, FQNNGV. This CDR3 comprises 14 residues. Trimming at V came to 4 bases and at J to 5 bases, leaving 6 bases not matched to a gene. CDR3 sequence: CASSSSGGRETQYF. The CDR3 DNA reads as TGTGCCAGCAGCTCCTCCGGCGGGAGGGAGACCCAGTACTTC.

The chain combines TRBV7-8 with TRBJ2-7; D might be TRBD2 (6 bases). This CDR3 spans 14 amino acids. CDR1 is SGHVS, CDR2 FQNEAQ, per germline. V gave up 6 bases and J gave up 3 bases, with 15 bases separating them. CDR3 in amino acids: CASSLGAGNYEQYF. In DNA, the CDR3 is TGTGCCAGCAGTCTAGGAGCGGGCAACTACGAGCAGTACTTC.

The V call is TRBV5-1, the J call TRBJ2-5; 13 nucleotides align to TRBD2. The CDR3 consists of 15 residues. Looked up from germline, CDR1 is SGHRS and CDR2 is YFSETQ. V lost 4 bases and J lost 5; bases outside the gene matches: 5. The DNA for the CDR3 is TGCGCCAGCAGCCAGGGACTAGCGGGAAGGGAGACCCAGTACTTC. This encodes CASSQGLAGRETQYF.

The chain employs TRBV29-1 and TRBJ1-5; D is uncertain. The CDR3 totals 13 residues. The germline CDR1 and CDR2 sequences are SQVTM and ANQGSEA. V shed 3 bases and J shed 3 bases, with 9 bases lying between them. The CDR3 sequence is CSVEEGFNQPQHF. In nucleotides, the CDR3 is TGCAGCGTTGAGGAGGGATTCAATCAGCCCCAGCATTTT.

In nucleotides, the CDR3 is TGTGCCAGCAGCTCCCAACCCTCCACAGGGCTCGATACGCAGTATTTT. It yields the protein CASSSQPSTGLDTQYF. The chain uses TRBV7-2 and TRBJ2-3; D possibly corresponds to TRBD1 (6 bases). V dropped 4 bases and J dropped 6 bases, with 20 bases sitting between them. The CDR3 loop spans 16 amino acids. Per the germline V gene, CDR1 is SGHTA and CDR2 is FQGNSA.

V is TRBV2 and J is TRBJ2-5; the match to TRBD2 covers 10 bases. This CDR3 spans 13 amino acids. Germline CDR1 and CDR2: SNHLY and FYNNEI. The junction had 4 bases not matched to a gene; V was cut back by 5 bases and J by 7 bases. The CDR3 loop reads CASSIAGGGTQYF. In nucleotides, the CDR3 is TGTGCCAGCAGTATAGCGGGAGGAGGGACCCAGTACTTC.

The chain carries TRBV2 and TRBJ2-4, with TRBD2 as a possible D gene (6 bases). V was cut by 3 bases and J by 5 bases, with 17 bases left in between. The CDR3 has 16 amino acids. Germline CDR1 is SNHLY and CDR2 is FYNNEI. CDR3 region: CASSDGPGEVENIQYF. The CDR3 bases are TGTGCCAGCAGTGATGGCCCGGGAGAGGTCGAAAACATTCAGTACTTC.

This chain joins TRBV7-6 and TRBJ2-7, with 9 bases lining up with TRBD1. V was pared by 1 base and J by 0 bases, with 4 bases of the junction left unmatched. From germline, CDR1 is SGHVS and CDR2 FNYEAQ. The CDR3 spans 16 residues. CDR3 sequence (DNA): TGTGCCAGCAGCTTAGAACCGGGACAGGGCTCCTACGAGCAGTACTTC. Its translation is CASSLEPGQGSYEQYF.

V and J are TRBV19 and TRBJ1-3; a weak D match, TRBD1 (5 bases). CDR3 length: 15 amino acids. Germline lookup yields CDR1 LNHDA and CDR2 SQIVND (reference sequence). V gave up 6 bases and J gave up 3 bases, with 15 bases separating them. The CDR3 coding sequence is TGTGCCAGTAGAGCACACGGGGGGAATGGAAACACCATATATTTT. The encoded protein is CASRAHGGNGNTIYF.

The chain has TRBV9 and TRBJ2-1; no reliable D call. Trimming cost V 0 bases and J 8 bases, with 9 bases left between them. This CDR3 spans 13 amino acids. Germline lookup yields CDR1 SGDLS and CDR2 YYNGEE. CDR3 nucleotide sequence: TGTGCCAGCAGCGTAGGAACAGATCATGAGCAGTTCTTC. Encoded protein: CASSVGTDHEQFF. Drawing the rest from reference TRBV9 and TRBJ2-1, the complete variable domain is DSGVTQTPKHLITATGQRVTLRCSPRSGDLSVYWYQQSLDQGLQFLIQYYNGEERAKGNILERFSAQQFPDLHSELNLSSLELGDSALYFCASSVGTDHEQFFGPGTRLTVL.

The chain couples TRBV18 to TRBJ2-1; D may be TRBD1 (6 bases). The germline V gene has CDR1 KGHSH and CDR2 LQKENI. V gave up 5 bases and J gave up 4 bases, with 15 bases separating them. The CDR3 spans 15 residues. CDR3 bases: TGTGCCAGCTCATCTGGAACGGGGACATACAATGAGCAGTTCTTC. Amino acids: CASSSGTGTYNEQFF.

This chain uses TRBV7-3 with TRBJ2-7, with 9 positions matching TRBD2. The CDR3 runs to 15 residues. Trimming cost V 2 bases and J 2 bases; bases outside gene matches: 4. CDR1 is SGHTA, CDR2 FQGTGA, per germline. This CDR3 is CASSLSAGGTYEQYF. The CDR3 nucleotides read TGTGCCAGCAGCTTATCAGCGGGAGGAACCTACGAGCAGTACTTC.

The genes are TRBV30 and TRBJ1-6, with D hard to call. CDR3 size: 13 residues. The germline CDR1 and CDR2 sequences are GTSNPN and SVGIG (reference sequence). V lost 0 bases and J 7 bases, leaving 7 bases between the germline ends. CDR3 sequence (DNA): TGTGCCTGGAGTGTTGTACAGAATTCACCCCTCCACTTT. This gives the protein CAWSVVQNSPLHF.

The V gene is TRBV5-1, the J gene TRBJ1-5; 10 positions match TRBD1. In germline, CDR1 is SGHRS, CDR2 YFSETQ. The CDR3 contains 16 residues. Losses at the gene ends were 1 base for V and 4 bases for J; bases not matched to a gene: 5. CDR3 coding DNA: TGCGCCAGCAGCTTGAGCGGGACAGGGGTAAATCAGCCCCAGCATTTT. Translating gives CASSLSGTGVNQPQHF. Supplemented by reference TRBV5-1 and TRBJ1-5, the full variable domain reads KAGVTQTPRYLIKTRGQQVTLSCSPISGHRSVSWYQQTPGQGLQFLFEYFSETQRNKGNFPGRFSGRQFSNSRSEMNVSTLELGDSALYLCASSLSGTGVNQPQHFGDGTRLSIL.

The chain joins TRBV27 to TRBJ2-7; perhaps TRBD1 as D (6 bases). This CDR3 is built from 14 residues. Germline V CDR1 and CDR2: MNHEY, SMNVEV (reference sequence). V gave up 5 bases and J gave up 4 bases, with 15 bases separating them. The CDR3 is CASSHPGHAYEQYF. In DNA, the CDR3 is TGTGCCAGCAGTCATCCGGGACACGCATACGAGCAGTACTTC.

The V gene is TRBV27, the J gene TRBJ2-7, with TRBD1 matching 9 bases. J gave up 1 base and V 6 bases, and 7 bases lay outside the gene matches. This CDR3 contains 15 residues. Germline V lookup: CDR1 MNHEY, CDR2 SMNVEV (reference sequence). The CDR3 reads CASRQTGGLSYEQYF. Written as DNA, the CDR3 is TGTGCCAGCAGACAAACAGGGGGCTTATCCTACGAGCAGTACTTC.